This T cell receptor (beta chain) was sequenced for a study of control samples from healthy donors and cancer patients. This table comes from immunoSEQ multiplex PCR, and its TCRdb copy is limited to in-frame clones, with some not included. The sample consists of around 200,000 clones, about 93% of them appearing once. The CDR3 contains 13 residues. V was pared by 1 base and J by 3 bases, with 6 bases between. Germline CDR1 and CDR2: MDHEN and SYDVKM. Sequenced input: blood. The sequence was collected from a man aged 50 to 60 in good health. The chain joins TRBV28 to TRBJ1-2, with D possibly TRBD1 on 6 matching bases. The CDR3: CASSLSGDYGYTF. DNA of the CDR3: TGTGCCAGCAGTTTATCAGGGGACTATGGCTACACCTTC.